One and the same sample provided the 13 T cell receptor beta chains below, sequenced in a study of post-analysis software for immune sequencing data. Incorporated into the TCR beta cDNA libraries were unique molecular identifiers, which served to reduce PCR and sequencing biases. Each CDR3 protein gets one entry after TCRdb re-called the PCR reads with MiXCR. The table shows roughly 160,000 distinct CDR3 sequences, with 36% occurring only once. The material was blood, obtained after autologous hematopoietic stem cell transplantation. These TCRs come from a girl aged 10-17 years with multiple sclerosis.

The chain employs TRBV12-3 or TRBV12-4 and TRBJ2-7, with TRBD2 identical over 8 bases. CDR3 length: 15 residues. After removal of 5 bases from V and 4 bases from J, the junction contained 10 bases not matched to a gene. The CDR3 protein is CASSQSPRLAYEQYF. The DNA for the CDR3 is TGTGCCAGCAGTCAATCGCCACGACTAGCGTACGAGCAGTACTTC.

This clonotype was found many times. V and J are TRBV11-2 and TRBJ2-1; 9 positions agree with TRBD2. Unmatched junction bases numbered 2, after V lost 2 bases and J lost 0 bases. The CDR3 extends over 16 amino acids. Per germline, CDR1 SGHAT and CDR2 FQNNGV. The CDR3 DNA reads TGTGCCAGCAGCTTAATTAGCGGGAGCTCCTACAATGAGCAGTTCTTC. This gives the protein CASSLISGSSYNEQFF.

CDR3 coding DNA: TGTGCCAGCAGTTTAGAAGGGTTTGGCTACACCTTC. Translating gives CASSLEGFGYTF. The J gene is TRBJ1-2, the V gene TRBV12-3 or TRBV12-4; unclear D gene. CDR3 length: 12 residues. The V end was cut by 1 base, the J end by 7 bases, with 7 bases between.

This rearrangement joins TRBV18 to TRBJ1-1; 7 nucleotides align to TRBD1. In germline, CDR1 is KGHSH, CDR2 LQKENI. With 3 bases clipped from V and 1 base from J, the junction kept 5 bases outside the gene matches. This CDR3 is 15 amino acids long. The DNA of the CDR3 is TGTGCCAGCTCACCCCGGGACAGTAAGAACACTGAAGCTTTCTTT. Translated, it gives CASSPRDSKNTEAFF.

V usage is TRBV12-3 or TRBV12-4 and J usage is TRBJ1-5; no definite D call. V lost 9 bases and J 5 bases, leaving 20 bases between the germline ends. The CDR3 is made up of 15 amino acids. CDR3 in DNA: TGTGCCAGTAGCCTTACCGCGTTCGGGGATCAGCCCCAGCATTTT. It is translated as CASSLTAFGDQPQHF.

Only a few counts were recorded for this clonotype. The chain joins TRBV6-5 to TRBJ2-3, with D tentatively TRBD1 (6 bases). Trimming took off 2 bases at V and 0 bases at J, with 15 bases between the two ends. The CDR3 runs to 17 residues. Germline V gene sequence: CDR1 MNHEY, CDR2 SVGAGI. The CDR3 DNA is TGTGCCAGCAGTTACCCCGAAGGCAGGGGAAGCACAGATACGCAGTATTTT. Translated: CASSYPEGRGSTDTQYF.

The rearrangement uses TRBV3-1 and TRBJ2-5, with D perhaps matching TRBD1 or TRBD2 (5 bases each). CDR3 size: 16 residues. Trimming cost V 2 bases and J 0 bases, with 13 bases left between them. Looked up from germline, CDR1 is LGHDT and CDR2 is YNNKEL (reference sequence). DNA for the CDR3: TGTGCCAGCAGCCAACCGGGGCTACAGTACCAAGAGACCCAGTACTTC. It yields the protein CASSQPGLQYQETQYF.

The chain employs TRBV4-3 and TRBJ1-1; TRBD1 might be the D (5 bases). The V and J ends lost 5 bases and 3 bases respectively, with 13 bases between them. CDR3 length: 14 amino acids. Germline CDR1 and CDR2: LGHNA and YSLEER. The chain's CDR3 is CASSLRGGDTEAFF. The DNA of the CDR3 is TGCGCCAGCAGCTTACGGGGAGGGGACACTGAAGCTTTCTTT.

The chain employs TRBV28 and TRBJ2-7, with D possibly being TRBD1 or TRBD2 (5 bases each). The CDR3 is 13 amino acids. Trimming took off 5 bases at V and 5 bases at J, with 13 bases between the two ends. Germline V gene lookup returns CDR1 MDHEN and CDR2 SYDVKM. CDR3 nucleotides: TGTGCCAGCAGTATACCTAGCAGGGACGAGCAGTACTTC. It yields the protein CASSIPSRDEQYF.

The gene calls are TRBV29-1 and TRBJ1-2; D not certain. The V end was cut by 4 bases, the J end by 2 bases, with 14 bases between. This CDR3 is 14 amino acids long. Germline CDR1 SQVTM, CDR2 ANQGSEA. CDR3 coding DNA: TGCAGCGTTGTCTCCACACCCGGGAACTATGGCTACACCTTC. It specifies CSVVSTPGNYGYTF.

This chain connects TRBV3-1 to TRBJ1-1; no firm D call. The V end was cut by 0 bases, the J end by 10 bases, with 12 bases between. CDR1 is LGHDT and CDR2 is YNNKEL in the germline V gene (reference sequence). The CDR3 consists of 13 residues. The CDR3 region is CASSQDSTEGAFF. In DNA form, the CDR3 reads TGTGCCAGCAGCCAAGACTCGACGGAGGGAGCTTTCTTT. The full variable domain, completed using reference TRBV3-1 and TRBJ1-1, is DTAVSQTPKYLVTQMGNDKSIKCEQNLGHDTMYWYKQDSKKFLKIMFSYNNKELIINETVPNRFSPKSPDKAHLNLHINSLELGDSAVYFCASSQDSTEGAFFGQGTRLTVV.

In this sample, this clonotype turned up a few times. A much larger clone lies one base from this, so it may be a read error. The chain joins TRBV7-3 to TRBJ2-3, with TRBD2 matching over 8 bases. Germline-derived CDR1 and CDR2 are SGHTA and FQGTGA. The CDR3 has 16 residues. J gave up 5 bases and V 5 bases, and 12 bases lay outside the gene matches. The CDR3 DNA is TGTGCCAGCAGCCCCTTGGTTGCGGGAGGAAGAGATACGCAGTATTTT. Protein sequence: CASSPLVAGGRDTQYF.

In its sample, this clonotype was seen a few times. This chain links TRBV29-1 with TRBJ2-7; TRBD2 agrees at 7 bases. The assigned J gene may be wrong: the sequence end matches TRBJ2-5 better. The CDR3 extends over 12 amino acids. The V gene's germline CDR1 is SQVTM and CDR2 ANQGSEA. The CDR3 reads CSVLATKETQYF. CDR3 DNA sequence: TGCAGCGTACTAGCGACGAAAGAGACCCAGTACTTC.